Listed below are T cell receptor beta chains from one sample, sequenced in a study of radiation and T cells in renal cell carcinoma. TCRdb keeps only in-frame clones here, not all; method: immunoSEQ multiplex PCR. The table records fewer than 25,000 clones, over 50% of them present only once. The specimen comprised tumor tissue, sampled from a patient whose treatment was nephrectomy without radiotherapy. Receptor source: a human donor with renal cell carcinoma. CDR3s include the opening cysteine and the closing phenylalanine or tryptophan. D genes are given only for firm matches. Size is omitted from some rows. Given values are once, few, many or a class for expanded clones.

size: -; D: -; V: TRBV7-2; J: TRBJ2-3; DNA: TGTGCCAGCAGCTTCTTATCAGGGGACCCAGATACGCAGTATTTT; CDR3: CASSFLSGDPDTQYF
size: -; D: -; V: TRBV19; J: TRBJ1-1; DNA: TGTGCCAGTAGTATAGGAGGGGGTACTGAAGCTTTCTTT; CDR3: CASSIGGGTEAFF
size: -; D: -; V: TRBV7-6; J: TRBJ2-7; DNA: TGTGCCAGCAGCTTAGGGGCCGGGATTCACATTTACGAGCAGTACTTC; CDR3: CASSLGAGIHIYEQYF
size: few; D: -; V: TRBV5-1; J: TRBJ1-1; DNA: TGCGCCAGCAGCTTGGATGGCAGACAAAACACTGAAGCTTTCTTT; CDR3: CASSLDGRQNTEAFF
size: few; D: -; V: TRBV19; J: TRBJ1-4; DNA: TGTGCCAGTAGCCCGATCTTGGGGGGAGGCGATGAAAAACTGTTTTTT; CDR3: CASSPILGGGDEKLFF
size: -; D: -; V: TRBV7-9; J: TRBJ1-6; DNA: TGTGCCAGCAGCGCGACAAATTCACCCCTCCACTTT; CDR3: CASSATNSPLHF
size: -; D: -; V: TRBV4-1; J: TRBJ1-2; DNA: TGCGCCAGCCGCAAACCCACGGGCGGCTACACCTTC; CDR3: CASRKPTGGYTF
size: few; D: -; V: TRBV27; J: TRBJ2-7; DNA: TGTGCCAGCAGTCCTGGGGGATGGTACGAGCAGTACTTC; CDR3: CASSPGGWYEQYF
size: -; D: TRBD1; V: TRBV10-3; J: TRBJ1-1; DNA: TGTGCCATCAGTCCCGGGACAGGGGTAATGAACACTGAAGCTTTCTTT; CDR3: CAISPGTGVMNTEAFF
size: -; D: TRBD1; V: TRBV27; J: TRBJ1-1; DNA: TGTGCCAGCAGAAACACAGGGGGAACTGAAGCTTTCTTT; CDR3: CASRNTGGTEAFF
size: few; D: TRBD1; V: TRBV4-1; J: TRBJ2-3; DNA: TGCGCCAGCAGCCCCCAGGGGGCGAAAGATACGCAGTATTTT; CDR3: CASSPQGAKDTQYF
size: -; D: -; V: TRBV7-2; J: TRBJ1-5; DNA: TGTGCCAGCAGCCCCGGCGGGGCATATCAGCCCCAGCATTTT; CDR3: CASSPGGAYQPQHF
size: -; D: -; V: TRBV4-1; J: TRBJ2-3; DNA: TGCGCCAGCAGCCAAGATAAGGGATTGGGGACAGATACGCAGTATTTT; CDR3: CASSQDKGLGTDTQYF
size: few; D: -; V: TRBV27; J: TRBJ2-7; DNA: TGTGCCAGCAGCTCTTCGGGCGGGCGTTCCTACGAGCAGTACTTC; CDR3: CASSSSGGRSYEQYF
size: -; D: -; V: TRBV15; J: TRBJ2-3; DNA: TGTGCCACCAGCAGTAGGGGATACACAGATACGCAGTATTTT; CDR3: CATSSRGYTDTQYF
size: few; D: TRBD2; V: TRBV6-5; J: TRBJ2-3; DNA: TGTGCCAGCAGTTTACTAGCGGGGGACACGGATACGCAGTATTTT; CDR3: CASSLLAGDTDTQYF
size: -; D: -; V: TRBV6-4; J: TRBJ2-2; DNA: TGTGCCAGCAGTTACGGACTCACCGGGGAGCTGTTTTTT; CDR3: CASSYGLTGELFF
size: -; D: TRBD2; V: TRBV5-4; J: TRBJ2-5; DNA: TGTGCCAGCAGCTTGGGGGACTACTATTCCCAAGAGACCCAGTACTTC; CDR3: CASSLGDYYSQETQYF
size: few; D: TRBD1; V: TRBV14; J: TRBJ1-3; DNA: TGTGCCAGCAGCCAAGATCGGGGAGGTGGGACAGGTATCTATTTT; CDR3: CASSQDRGGGTGIYF
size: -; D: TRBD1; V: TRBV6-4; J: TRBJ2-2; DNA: TGTGCCAGCAGCTATCCAGGGGGATCGAACACCGGGGAGCTGTTTTTT; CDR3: CASSYPGGSNTGELFF
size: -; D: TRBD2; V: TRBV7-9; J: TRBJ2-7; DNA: TGTGCCAGCAGCTCGACTAGCGGGGGGGCGGTCGAGCAGTACTTC; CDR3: CASSSTSGGAVEQYF
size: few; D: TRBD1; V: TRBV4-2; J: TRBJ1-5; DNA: TGTGCCAGCAGCCAAGGGACAGGGCTAGTCGATCAGCCCCAGCATTTT; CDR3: CASSQGTGLVDQPQHF
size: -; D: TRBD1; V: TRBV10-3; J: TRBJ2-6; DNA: TGTGCCAGCAGTTACCACAGGGGGAGTGGGGCCAACGTCCTGACTTTC; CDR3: CASSYHRGSGANVLTF
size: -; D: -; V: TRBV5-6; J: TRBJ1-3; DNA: TGTGCCAGCAGCTATTCGGGACTCCCTGGAAACACCATATATTTT; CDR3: CASSYSGLPGNTIYF
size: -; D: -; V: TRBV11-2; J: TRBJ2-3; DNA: TGTGCCAGCAGCTTTCCGACAGGACATAGCACAGATACGCAGTATTTT; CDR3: CASSFPTGHSTDTQYF
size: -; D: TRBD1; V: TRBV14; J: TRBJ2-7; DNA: TGTGCCAGCAGCATCACAGGGGGCCTCGGCCGCGAGCAGTACTTC; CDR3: CASSITGGLGREQYF
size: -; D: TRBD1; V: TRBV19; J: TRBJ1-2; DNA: TGTGCCAGTAGTACTCGACAGGGAACTGCGTATGGCTACACCTTC; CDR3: CASSTRQGTAYGYTF
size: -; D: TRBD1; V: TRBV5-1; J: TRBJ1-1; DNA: TGCGCCAGCAGCTTGACAGGGGGCATTTTGGAAGCTTTCTTT; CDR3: CASSLTGGILEAFF
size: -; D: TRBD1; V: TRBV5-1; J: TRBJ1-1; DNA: TGCGCCAGCAGGCCGGGACAGGGGGCGAACACTGAAGCTTTCTTT; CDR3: CASRPGQGANTEAFF
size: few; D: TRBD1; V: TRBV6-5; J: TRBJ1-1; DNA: TGTGCCAGCAGTTCCCTCAGGGGGTGGACTGAAGCTTTCTTT; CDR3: CASSSLRGWTEAFF
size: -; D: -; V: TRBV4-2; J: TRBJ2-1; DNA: TGTGCCAGCAGCCAGGACCGAAACTACAATGAGCAGTTCTTC; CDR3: CASSQDRNYNEQFF
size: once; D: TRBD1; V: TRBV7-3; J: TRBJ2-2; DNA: TGTGCCAGCAGCCCCTCCGGACAGGGGGTGGACACCGGGGAGCTGTTTTTT; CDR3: CASSPSGQGVDTGELFF
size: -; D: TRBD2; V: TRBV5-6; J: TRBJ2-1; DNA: TGTGCCAGCAGCCTAGGACTAGCGGGGCCCTACAATGAGCAGTTCTTC; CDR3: CASSLGLAGPYNEQFF
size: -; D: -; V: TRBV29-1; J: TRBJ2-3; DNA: TGCAGCGTTGAACCCAGGGTAGATACGCAGTATTTT; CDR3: CSVEPRVDTQYF
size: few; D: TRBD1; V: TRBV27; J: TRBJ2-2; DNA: TGTGCCAGCAGTTTTAGGACAGGGAACACCGGGGAGCTGTTTTTT; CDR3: CASSFRTGNTGELFF
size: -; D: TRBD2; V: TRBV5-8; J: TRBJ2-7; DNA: TGTGCCAGCAGCTTGTATACGGGGGGAATTAGTTCCTACGAGCAGTACTTC; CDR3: CASSLYTGGISSYEQYF
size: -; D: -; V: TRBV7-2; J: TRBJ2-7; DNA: TGTGCCAGCAGCCCTTCTGAAGGGGGGGCGTTGGTCTACGAGCAGTACTTC; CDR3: CASSPSEGGALVYEQYF